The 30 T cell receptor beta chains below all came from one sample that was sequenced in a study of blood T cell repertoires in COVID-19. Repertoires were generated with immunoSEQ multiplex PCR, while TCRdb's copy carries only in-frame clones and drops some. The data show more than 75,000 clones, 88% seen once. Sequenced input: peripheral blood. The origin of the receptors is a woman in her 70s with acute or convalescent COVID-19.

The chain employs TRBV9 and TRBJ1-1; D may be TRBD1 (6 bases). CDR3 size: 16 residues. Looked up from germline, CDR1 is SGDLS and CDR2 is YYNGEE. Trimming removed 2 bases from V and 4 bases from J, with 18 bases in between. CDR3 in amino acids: CASSVKSGVGGTEAFF. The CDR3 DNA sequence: TGTGCCAGCAGCGTGAAGTCAGGGGTGGGTGGCACTGAAGCTTTCTTT.

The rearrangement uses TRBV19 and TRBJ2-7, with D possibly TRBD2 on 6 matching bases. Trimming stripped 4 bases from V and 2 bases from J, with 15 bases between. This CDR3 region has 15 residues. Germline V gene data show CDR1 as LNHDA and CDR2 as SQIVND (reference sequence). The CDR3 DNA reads TGTGCCAGTAGTACCACAGTAGCGGACACCTACGAGCAGTACTTC. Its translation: CASSTTVADTYEQYF.

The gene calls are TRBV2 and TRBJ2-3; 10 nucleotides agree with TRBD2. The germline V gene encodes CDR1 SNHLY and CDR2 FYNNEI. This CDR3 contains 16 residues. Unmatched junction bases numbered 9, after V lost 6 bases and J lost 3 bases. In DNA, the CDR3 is TGTGCCAGCAGACTGATTAGCGGGGGGACGACAGATACGCAGTATTTT. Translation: CASRLISGGTTDTQYF.

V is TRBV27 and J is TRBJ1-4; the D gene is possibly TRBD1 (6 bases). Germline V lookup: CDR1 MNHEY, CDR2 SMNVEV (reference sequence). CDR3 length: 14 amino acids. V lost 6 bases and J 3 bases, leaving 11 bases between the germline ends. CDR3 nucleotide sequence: TGTGCCAGCAGCTGGGGGCATTCTAATGAAAAACTGTTTTTT. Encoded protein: CASSWGHSNEKLFF.

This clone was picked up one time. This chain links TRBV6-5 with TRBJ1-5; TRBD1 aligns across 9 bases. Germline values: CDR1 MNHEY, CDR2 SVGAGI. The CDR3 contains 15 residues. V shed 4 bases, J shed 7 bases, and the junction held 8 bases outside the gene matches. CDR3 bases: TGTGCCAGCAGTTCGGGACAGGGCATAGGCCAGCCCCAGCATTTT. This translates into CASSSGQGIGQPQHF.

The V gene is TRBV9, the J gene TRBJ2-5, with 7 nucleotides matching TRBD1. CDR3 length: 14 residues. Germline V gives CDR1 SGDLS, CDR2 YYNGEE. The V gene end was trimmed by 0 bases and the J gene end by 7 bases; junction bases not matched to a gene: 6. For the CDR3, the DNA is TGTGCCAGCAGCGTAGACAGGGGTGGAGGGACCCAGTACTTC. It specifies CASSVDRGGGTQYF. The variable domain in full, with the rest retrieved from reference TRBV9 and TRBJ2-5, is DSGVTQTPKHLITATGQRVTLRCSPRSGDLSVYWYQQSLDQGLQFLIQYYNGEERAKGNILERFSAQQFPDLHSELNLSSLELGDSALYFCASSVDRGGGTQYFGPGTRLLVL.

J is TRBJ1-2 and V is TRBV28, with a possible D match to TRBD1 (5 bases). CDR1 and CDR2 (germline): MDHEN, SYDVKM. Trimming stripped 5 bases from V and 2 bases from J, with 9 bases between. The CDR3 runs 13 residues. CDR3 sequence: CASSSQGNYGYTF. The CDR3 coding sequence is TGTGCCAGCAGTAGCCAGGGAAACTATGGCTACACCTTC.

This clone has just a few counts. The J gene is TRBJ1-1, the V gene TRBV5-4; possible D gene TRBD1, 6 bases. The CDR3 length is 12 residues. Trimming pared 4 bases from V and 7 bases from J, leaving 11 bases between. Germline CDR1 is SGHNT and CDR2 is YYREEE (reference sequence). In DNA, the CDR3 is TGTGCCAGCAGCCTTGACAGGAATGAAGCTTTCTTT. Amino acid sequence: CASSLDRNEAFF.

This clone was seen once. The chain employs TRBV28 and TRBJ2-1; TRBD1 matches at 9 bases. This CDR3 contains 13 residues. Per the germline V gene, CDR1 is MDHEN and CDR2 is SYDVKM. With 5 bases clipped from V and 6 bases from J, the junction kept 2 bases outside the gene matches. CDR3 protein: CASSPDRGNEQFF. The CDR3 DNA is TGTGCCAGCAGTCCGGACAGGGGCAATGAGCAGTTCTTC.

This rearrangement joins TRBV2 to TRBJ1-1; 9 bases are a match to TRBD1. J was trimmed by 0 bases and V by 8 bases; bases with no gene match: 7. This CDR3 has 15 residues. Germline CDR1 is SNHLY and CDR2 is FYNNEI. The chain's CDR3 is CASERDRALNTEAFF. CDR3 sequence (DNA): TGTGCCAGCGAAAGGGACAGGGCCTTGAACACTGAAGCTTTCTTT.

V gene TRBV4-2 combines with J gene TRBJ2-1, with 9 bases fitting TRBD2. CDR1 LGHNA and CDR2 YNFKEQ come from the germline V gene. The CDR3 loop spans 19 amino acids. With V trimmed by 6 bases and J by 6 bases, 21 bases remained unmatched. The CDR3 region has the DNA TGTGCCAGCAGAAAAACGATGGGGAGGGGAGCGGGAGGCGGCAATGAGCAGTTCTTC. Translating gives CASRKTMGRGAGGGNEQFF.

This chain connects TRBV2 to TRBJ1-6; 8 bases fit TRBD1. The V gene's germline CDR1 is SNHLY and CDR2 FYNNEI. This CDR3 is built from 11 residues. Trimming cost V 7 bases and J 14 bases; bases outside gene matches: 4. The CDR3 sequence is CASNRQGSLHF. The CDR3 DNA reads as TGTGCCAGCAATCGACAGGGGTCCCTCCACTTT.

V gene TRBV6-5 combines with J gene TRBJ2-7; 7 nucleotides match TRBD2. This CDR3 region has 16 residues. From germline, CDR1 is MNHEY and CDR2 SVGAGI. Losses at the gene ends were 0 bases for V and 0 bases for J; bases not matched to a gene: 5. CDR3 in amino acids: CASSYSSGTISYEQYF. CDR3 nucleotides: TGTGCCAGCAGTTACTCAAGCGGGACGATCTCCTACGAGCAGTACTTC.

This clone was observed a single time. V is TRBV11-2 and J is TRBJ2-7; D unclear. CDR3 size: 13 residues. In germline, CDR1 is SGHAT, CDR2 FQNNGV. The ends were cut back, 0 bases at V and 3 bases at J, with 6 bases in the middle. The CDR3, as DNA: TGTGCCAGCAGCTTAGAACAGCTCTACGAGCAGTACTTC. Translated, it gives CASSLEQLYEQYF.

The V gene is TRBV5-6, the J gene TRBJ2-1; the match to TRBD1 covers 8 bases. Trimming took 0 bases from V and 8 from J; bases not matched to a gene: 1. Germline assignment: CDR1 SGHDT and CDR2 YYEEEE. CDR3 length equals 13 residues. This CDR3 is CASSLGQGYEQFF. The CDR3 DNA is TGTGCCAGCAGCTTGGGACAGGGGTATGAGCAGTTCTTC.

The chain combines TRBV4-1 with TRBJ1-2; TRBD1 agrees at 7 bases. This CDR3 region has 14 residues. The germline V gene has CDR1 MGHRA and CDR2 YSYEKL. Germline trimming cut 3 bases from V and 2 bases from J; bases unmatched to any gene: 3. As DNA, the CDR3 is TGCGCCAGCAGCCAGACGACAGGGAACTATGGCTACACCTTC. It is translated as CASSQTTGNYGYTF.

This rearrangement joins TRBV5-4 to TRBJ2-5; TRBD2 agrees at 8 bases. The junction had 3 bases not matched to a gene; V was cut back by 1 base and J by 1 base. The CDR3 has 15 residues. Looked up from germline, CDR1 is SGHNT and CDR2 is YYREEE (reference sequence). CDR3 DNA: TGTGCCAGCAGCTTGCGACTAGCGTTCCAAGAGACCCAGTACTTC. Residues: CASSLRLAFQETQYF. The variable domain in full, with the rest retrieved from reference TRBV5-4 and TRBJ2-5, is ETGVTQSPTHLIKTRGQQVTLRCSSQSGHNTVSWYQQALGQGPQFIFQYYREEENGRGNFPPRFSGLQFPNYSSELNVNALELDDSALYLCASSLRLAFQETQYFGPGTRLLVL.

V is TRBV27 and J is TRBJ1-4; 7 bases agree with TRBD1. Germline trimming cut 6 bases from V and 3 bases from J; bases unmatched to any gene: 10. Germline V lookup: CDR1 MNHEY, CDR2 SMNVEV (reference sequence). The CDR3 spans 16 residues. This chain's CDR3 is CASRGRGPAPNEKLFF. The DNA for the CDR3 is TGTGCCAGCAGGGGAAGGGGGCCGGCACCTAATGAAAAACTGTTTTTT.

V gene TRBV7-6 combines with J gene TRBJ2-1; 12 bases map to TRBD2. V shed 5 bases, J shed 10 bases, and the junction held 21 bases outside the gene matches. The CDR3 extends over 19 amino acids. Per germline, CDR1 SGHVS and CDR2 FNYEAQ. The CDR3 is CASSRGRSRGTSGFREQFF. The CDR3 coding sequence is TGTGCCAGCAGCCGAGGACGTTCCCGAGGGACTAGCGGGTTTCGAGAGCAGTTCTTC.

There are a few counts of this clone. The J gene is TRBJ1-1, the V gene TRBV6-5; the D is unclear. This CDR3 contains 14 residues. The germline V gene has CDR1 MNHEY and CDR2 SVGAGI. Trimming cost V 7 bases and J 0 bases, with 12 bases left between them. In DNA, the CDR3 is TGTGCCAGCAAGACCGGGATAATGAACACTGAAGCTTTCTTT. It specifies CASKTGIMNTEAFF.

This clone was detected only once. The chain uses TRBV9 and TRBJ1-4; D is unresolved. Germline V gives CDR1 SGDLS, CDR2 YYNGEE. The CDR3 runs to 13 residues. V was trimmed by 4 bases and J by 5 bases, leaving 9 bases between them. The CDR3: CASSPGWNEKLFF. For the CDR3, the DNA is TGTGCCAGCAGCCCCGGGTGGAATGAAAAACTGTTTTTT.

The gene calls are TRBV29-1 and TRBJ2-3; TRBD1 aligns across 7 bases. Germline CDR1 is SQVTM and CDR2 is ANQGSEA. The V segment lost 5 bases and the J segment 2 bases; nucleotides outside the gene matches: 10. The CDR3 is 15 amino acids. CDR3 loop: CSVLWPTGNTDTQYF. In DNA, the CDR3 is TGCAGCGTTCTATGGCCGACAGGGAACACAGATACGCAGTATTTT.

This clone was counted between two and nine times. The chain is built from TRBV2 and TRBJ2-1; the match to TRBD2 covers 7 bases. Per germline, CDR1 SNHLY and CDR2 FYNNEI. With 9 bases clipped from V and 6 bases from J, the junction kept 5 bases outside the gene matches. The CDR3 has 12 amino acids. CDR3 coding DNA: TGTGCCAGGAGGGGAGGGTCCAATGAGCAGTTCTTC. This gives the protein CARRGGSNEQFF.

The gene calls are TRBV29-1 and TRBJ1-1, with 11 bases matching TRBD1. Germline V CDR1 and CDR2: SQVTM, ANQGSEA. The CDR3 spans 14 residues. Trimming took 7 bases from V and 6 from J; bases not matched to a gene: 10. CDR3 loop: CSGCGDRGCAEAFF. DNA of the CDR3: TGCAGCGGCTGTGGGGACAGGGGGTGCGCTGAAGCTTTCTTT.

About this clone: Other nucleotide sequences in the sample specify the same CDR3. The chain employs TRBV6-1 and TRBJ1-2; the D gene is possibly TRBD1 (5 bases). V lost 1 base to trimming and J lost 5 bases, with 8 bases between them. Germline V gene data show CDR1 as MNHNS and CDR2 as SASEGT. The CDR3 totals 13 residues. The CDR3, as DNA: TGTGCCAGCAGTGAAGGGGGCGGATATGGCTACACCTTC. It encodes CASSEGGGYGYTF.

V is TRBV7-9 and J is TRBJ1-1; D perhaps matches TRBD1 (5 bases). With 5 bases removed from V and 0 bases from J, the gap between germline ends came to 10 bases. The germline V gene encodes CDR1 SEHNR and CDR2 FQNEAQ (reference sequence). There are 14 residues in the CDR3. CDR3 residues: CASSRDGLNTEAFF. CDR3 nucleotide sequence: TGTGCCAGCAGCAGGGACGGGTTGAACACTGAAGCTTTCTTT.

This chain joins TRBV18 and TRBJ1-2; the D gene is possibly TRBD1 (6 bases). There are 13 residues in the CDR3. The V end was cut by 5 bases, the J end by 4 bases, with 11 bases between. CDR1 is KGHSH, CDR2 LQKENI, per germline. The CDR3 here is CASSDGQSYGYTF. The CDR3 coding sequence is TGTGCCAGCTCAGATGGACAGAGCTATGGCTACACCTTC. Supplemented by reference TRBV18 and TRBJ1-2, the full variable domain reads NAGVMQNPRHLVRRRGQEARLRCSPMKGHSHVYWYRQLPEEGLKFMVYLQKENIIDESGMPKERFSAEFPKEGPSILRIQQVVRGDSAAYFCASSDGQSYGYTFGSGTRLTVV.

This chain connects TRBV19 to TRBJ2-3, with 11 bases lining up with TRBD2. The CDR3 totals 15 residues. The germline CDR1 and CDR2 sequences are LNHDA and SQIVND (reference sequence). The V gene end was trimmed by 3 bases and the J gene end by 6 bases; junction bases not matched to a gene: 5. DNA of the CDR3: TGTGCCAGTAGTATGGGGACTAGCGGTACGGATACGCAGTATTTT. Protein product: CASSMGTSGTDTQYF.

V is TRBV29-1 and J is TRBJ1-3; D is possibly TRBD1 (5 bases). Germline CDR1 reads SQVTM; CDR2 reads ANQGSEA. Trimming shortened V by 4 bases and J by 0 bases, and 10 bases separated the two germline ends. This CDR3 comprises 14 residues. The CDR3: CSVVFRGSGNTIYF. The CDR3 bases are TGCAGCGTTGTTTTTAGGGGCTCTGGAAACACCATATATTTT.

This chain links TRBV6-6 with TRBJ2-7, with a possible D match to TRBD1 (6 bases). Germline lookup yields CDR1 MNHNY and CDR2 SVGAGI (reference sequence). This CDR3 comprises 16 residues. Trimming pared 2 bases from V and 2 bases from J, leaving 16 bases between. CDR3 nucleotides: TGTGCCAGCAGTTACATCGGGACAAGACCGACCTACGAGCAGTACTTC. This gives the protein CASSYIGTRPTYEQYF.